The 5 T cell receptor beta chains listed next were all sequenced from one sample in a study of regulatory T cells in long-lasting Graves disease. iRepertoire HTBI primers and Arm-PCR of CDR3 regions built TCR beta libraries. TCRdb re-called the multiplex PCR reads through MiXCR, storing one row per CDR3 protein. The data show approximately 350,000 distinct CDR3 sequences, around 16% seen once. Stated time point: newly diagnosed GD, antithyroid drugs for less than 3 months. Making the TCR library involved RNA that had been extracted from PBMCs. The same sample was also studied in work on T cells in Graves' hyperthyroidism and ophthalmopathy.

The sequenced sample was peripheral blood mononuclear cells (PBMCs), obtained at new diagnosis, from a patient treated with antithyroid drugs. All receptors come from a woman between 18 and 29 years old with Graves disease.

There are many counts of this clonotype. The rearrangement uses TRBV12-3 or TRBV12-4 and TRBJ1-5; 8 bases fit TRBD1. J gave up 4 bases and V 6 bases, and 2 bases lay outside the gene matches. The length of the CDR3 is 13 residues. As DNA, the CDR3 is TGTGCCAGCAGCAACAGGGGGAATCAGCCCCAGCATTTT. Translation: CASSNRGNQPQHF.

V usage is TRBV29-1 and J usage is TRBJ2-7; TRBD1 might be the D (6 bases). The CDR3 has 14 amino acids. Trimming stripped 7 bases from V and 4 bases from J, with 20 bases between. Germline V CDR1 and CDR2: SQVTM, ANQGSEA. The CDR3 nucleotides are TGCAGCGGGGGAAGGCAGGGGCGAGGGTACGAGCAGTACTTC. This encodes CSGGRQGRGYEQYF.

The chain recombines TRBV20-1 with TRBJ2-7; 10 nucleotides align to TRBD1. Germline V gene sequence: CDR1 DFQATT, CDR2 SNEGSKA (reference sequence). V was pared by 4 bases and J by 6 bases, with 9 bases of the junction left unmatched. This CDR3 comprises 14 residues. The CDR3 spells CSAIPGTGAREQYF. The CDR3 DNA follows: TGCAGTGCTATACCCGGGACAGGGGCCCGCGAGCAGTACTTC.

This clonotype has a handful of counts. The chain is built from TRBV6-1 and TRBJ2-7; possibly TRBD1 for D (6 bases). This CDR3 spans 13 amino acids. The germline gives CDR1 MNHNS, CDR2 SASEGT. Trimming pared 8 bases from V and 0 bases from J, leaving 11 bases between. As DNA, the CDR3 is TGTGCCAGCTCCTCGGGACACTCCTACGAGCAGTACTTC. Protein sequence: CASSSGHSYEQYF.

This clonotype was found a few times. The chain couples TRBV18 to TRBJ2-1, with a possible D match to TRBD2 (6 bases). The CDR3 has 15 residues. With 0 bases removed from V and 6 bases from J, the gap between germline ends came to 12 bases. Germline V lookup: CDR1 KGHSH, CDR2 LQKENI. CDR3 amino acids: CASSPPQTRSNEQFF. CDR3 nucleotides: TGTGCCAGCTCACCACCTCAGACTAGAAGCAATGAGCAGTTCTTC.